This T cell receptor (beta chain) originates from a study of vaccination and CD4 T cells after COVID-19. Study at large: Every participant was given two doses of BNT162b2 or mRNA-1273 vaccine.

As regards this clonotype: Its specificity is not known.

The treatment is: approximately 11-day PBMC culture with coronavirus spike peptide pools or control peptides (ViraFEST assay). These CD4+ T cells came from an unexposed donor, sampled before the COVID-19 pandemic (2011-2018). Following expansion of antigen-specific T cells with peptide pools, ViraFEST then sequenced TCRs. Cultured CD4+ T-cell DNA underwent Oncomine TCR Beta short-read sequencing. From CD4+ T cells that had been cultured, genomic DNA was extracted. TCRdb ran MiXCR on the PCR reads and lists one entry per CDR3 protein. The sample lists about 6,100 distinct CDR3 sequences, 49% occurring once. This sequence was found in a human donor in good health. Specimen: CD4+ T cells from blood, cultured in vitro.

The CDR3 bases are TGTGCCAGCAGTTACCCCAGGGCACTGAACACTGAAGCTTTCTTT. As protein: CASSYPRALNTEAFF. The chain is built from TRBV6-2 or TRBV6-3 and TRBJ1-1, with D perhaps matching TRBD1 (5 bases). The CDR3 is 15 amino acids. CDR1 MNHEY and CDR2 SVGEGT come from the germline V gene. The V and J ends lost 2 bases and 0 bases respectively, with 10 bases between them.